A selection of T cell receptor beta chains follows, all from one sample in a study of blood T cell repertoires in COVID-19. Measured with immunoSEQ multiplex PCR; TCRdb has only the in-frame clones, and not every one. The sample records some 200,000 clones, about 86% being singletons. Material: peripheral blood. The source is an older woman with COVID-19, enrolled during active disease. The CDR3 runs from the conserved cysteine through the conserved F or W. D genes are given only for firm matches. Some rows have no size entry. The others give once, few or many, or a class for an expanded clone.

.	TRBV19	TRBJ2-1	TRBD2	CASSSLGLAGAQFF	TGTGCCAGTAGTTCCCTCGGACTAGCGGGAGCTCAGTTCTTC
.	TRBV5-4	TRBJ1-2	TRBD1	CASSPGQNYGYTF	TGTGCCAGCAGCCCGGGACAGAACTATGGCTACACCTTC
.	TRBV6-2/TRBV6-3	TRBJ1-4	.	CASSSQVLSEKLFF	TGTGCCAGCAGTTCACAGGTTCTCTCTGAAAAACTGTTTTTT
.	TRBV6-5	TRBJ1-1	.	CANSYSMERAFF	TGTGCCAACAGTTACTCGATGGAGAGAGCTTTCTTT
.	TRBV6-6	TRBJ2-7	TRBD2	CASSLDGRASEQYF	TGTGCCAGCAGTTTGGACGGGAGGGCATCCGAGCAGTACTTC
.	TRBV7-9	TRBJ2-3	TRBD2	CASSLAGGQTDTQYF	TGTGCCAGCAGTTTAGCGGGAGGGCAGACAGATACGCAGTATTTT
.	TRBV7-2	TRBJ2-3	TRBD2	CASSGTSVSTDTQYF	TGTGCCAGCAGCGGCACTAGCGTTTCCACAGATACGCAGTATTTT
.	TRBV5-1	TRBJ2-5	TRBD1	CASSLGGGAETQYF	TGCGCCAGCAGCTTGGGAGGGGGCGCGGAGACCCAGTACTTC
.	TRBV18	TRBJ2-5	TRBD1	CASSPPTGAPQETQYF	TGTGCCAGCTCACCCCCGACAGGGGCCCCGCAAGAGACCCAGTACTTC
.	TRBV11-3	TRBJ2-7	TRBD1	CASSSGTAPSYEQYF	TGTGCCAGCAGCTCGGGGACAGCCCCTTCCTACGAGCAGTACTTC
.	TRBV4-2	TRBJ2-1	TRBD1	CASSLFMGQGYNEQFF	TGTGCCAGCAGCCTATTTATGGGACAGGGCTACAATGAGCAGTTCTTC
.	TRBV9	TRBJ2-3	.	CASSVQQGPADTQYF	TGTGCCAGCAGCGTTCAACAGGGCCCCGCAGATACGCAGTATTTT
once	TRBV11-3	TRBJ2-5	TRBD2	CASSLKLAGGQETQYF	TGTGCCAGCAGCTTAAAGCTAGCGGGAGGTCAAGAGACCCAGTACTTC
few	TRBV3-1/TRBV3-2	TRBJ1-5	.	CASSPAGAGSQPQHF	TGTGCCAGCAGCCCTGCCGGCGCGGGGAGTCAGCCCCAGCATTTT
.	TRBV21-1	TRBJ2-7	.	CASSKWGAGRTYEQYF	TGTGCCAGCAGCAAATGGGGAGCGGGAAGAACCTACGAGCAGTACTTC
.	TRBV14	TRBJ1-1	.	CASSQAADRWGGTEAFF	TGTGCCAGCAGCCAAGCCGCTGACAGGTGGGGGGGCACTGAAGCTTTCTTT
.	TRBV6-6	TRBJ1-6	TRBD1	CASGDRGPGSPLHF	TGTGCCAGCGGGGACAGGGGCCCAGGGTCACCCCTCCACTTT
.	TRBV18	TRBJ2-5	.	CASSPQRETQYF	TGTGCCAGCTCACCACAGCGGGAGACCCAGTACTTC
once	TRBV24-1	TRBJ1-5	.	CATSDDRIGQPQHF	TGTGCCACCAGTGACGACAGGATTGGTCAGCCCCAGCATTTT
.	TRBV7-2	TRBJ2-7	TRBD2	CASSLATSGYYEQYF	TGTGCCAGCAGCTTAGCGACTAGCGGGTACTACGAGCAGTACTTC
.	TRBV29-1	TRBJ2-3	.	CSVVRGADTQYF	TGCAGCGTTGTCAGGGGAGCAGATACGCAGTATTTT
once	TRBV30	TRBJ2-2	.	CAWSVPAGIPGELFF	TGTGCCTGGAGTGTTCCAGCGGGTATCCCCGGGGAGCTGTTTTTT
.	TRBV10-1	TRBJ2-1	.	CASSESTPGAYNEQFF	TGCGCCAGCAGTGAGTCGACCCCCGGGGCCTACAATGAGCAGTTCTTC
.	TRBV18	TRBJ1-1	TRBD1	CASSLGQGPNTEAFF	TGTGCCAGCTCACTAGGACAGGGACCGAACACTGAAGCTTTCTTT
.	TRBV27	TRBJ1-2	TRBD1	CASSLTGWEGYTF	TGTGCCAGCAGTTTGACAGGGTGGGAGGGCTACACCTTC
few	TRBV25-1	TRBJ2-7	.	CATAPQDSSYEQYF	TGTGCCACCGCGCCCCAGGACAGCTCCTACGAGCAGTACTTC
few	TRBV30	TRBJ2-7	.	CAWSKQRTNRVHEQYF	TGTGCCTGGAGTAAACAAAGAACGAACAGGGTCCACGAGCAGTACTTC
.	TRBV6-5	TRBJ1-5	TRBD1	CASSFSGTGVFQPQHF	TGTGCCAGCAGTTTCTCCGGGACAGGGGTTTTTCAGCCCCAGCATTTT
.	TRBV23-1	TRBJ1-2	TRBD1	CASSLRQGSLVDGYTF	TGCGCCAGCAGTCTACGACAGGGTAGCCTCGTGGATGGCTACACCTTC
.	TRBV7-2	TRBJ2-1	.	CASSQTGLSYNEQFF	TGTGCCAGCAGCCAAACGGGACTCTCCTACAATGAGCAGTTCTTC
.	TRBV7-3	TRBJ2-7	TRBD1	CASSFTGTGAYEQYF	TGTGCCAGCAGCTTCACCGGGACAGGGGCCTACGAGCAGTACTTC
.	TRBV4-3	TRBJ2-2	TRBD2	CASSQDSGANTGELFF	TGCGCCAGCAGCCAAGACAGCGGGGCGAACACCGGGGAGCTGTTTTTT
.	TRBV28	TRBJ1-5	.	CASSWGGSYQPQHF	TGTGCCAGCAGCTGGGGGGGCAGCTATCAGCCCCAGCATTTT
.	TRBV11-3	TRBJ2-5	TRBD2	CASSSRGAGEETQYF	TGTGCCAGCAGCTCCAGAGGAGCGGGGGAAGAGACCCAGTACTTC
once	TRBV24-1	TRBJ2-1	TRBD1	CATSDLPTGSTYNEQFF	TGTGCCACCAGTGATTTGCCGACAGGGTCGACCTACAATGAGCAGTTCTTC
once	TRBV5-1	TRBJ2-7	TRBD1	CASSLGQGVQYF	TGCGCCAGCAGCTTGGGACAGGGCGTGCAGTACTTC
.	TRBV27	TRBJ1-5	TRBD1	CASSPLGQLKGQPQHF	TGTGCCAGCAGTCCGTTGGGACAGCTAAAGGGGCAGCCCCAGCATTTT
.	TRBV28	TRBJ1-1	.	CASSSHLLGGTEAFF	TGTGCCAGCAGTTCCCATCTCCTCGGGGGCACTGAAGCTTTCTTT
few	TRBV19	TRBJ1-2	.	CASSGRGEANYGYTF	TGTGCCAGTAGTGGCCGGGGGGAAGCTAACTATGGCTACACCTTC
.	TRBV6-5	TRBJ2-7	.	CASTHRSSYEQYF	TGTGCCAGCACTCACAGGTCCTCCTACGAGCAGTACTTC
once	TRBV28	TRBJ1-1	TRBD1	CASSFPDRARTEAFF	TGTGCCAGCAGTTTCCCCGACAGGGCGCGGACTGAAGCTTTCTTT
.	TRBV11-2	TRBJ1-1	.	CASSLKGVTEAFF	TGTGCCAGCAGCTTAAAGGGGGTCACTGAAGCTTTCTTT
.	TRBV28	TRBJ2-1	TRBD1	CASTARGTGLYNEQFF	TGTGCCAGCACCGCGAGGGGGACAGGGTTATACAATGAGCAGTTCTTC
.	TRBV12-3/TRBV12-4	TRBJ1-1	.	CASSFRGLGEAFF	TGTGCCAGCAGTTTTCGGGGGTTGGGTGAAGCTTTCTTT
once	TRBV28	TRBJ2-7	TRBD2	CASSFLGREQYF	TGTGCCAGCAGTTTTCTCGGGAGGGAGCAGTACTTC
.	TRBV28	TRBJ1-2	.	CAIPTAANYGYTF	TGTGCCATCCCGACAGCAGCTAACTATGGCTACACCTTC
.	TRBV19	TRBJ1-3	TRBD1	CASSRDRNGNTIYF	TGTGCCAGTAGCCGGGACAGGAATGGAAACACCATATATTTT
.	TRBV19	TRBJ2-1	TRBD2	CASTTIPQREGRSYNEQFF	TGTGCCAGTACCACGATACCCCAGCGGGAGGGCCGGTCCTACAATGAGCAGTTCTTC
.	TRBV7-8	TRBJ2-2	.	CASSLRENTGELFF	TGTGCCAGCAGCTTGCGGGAGAACACCGGGGAGCTGTTTTTT
.	TRBV10-3	TRBJ1-1	.	CAISPPGRGGIGNTEAFF	TGTGCCATCAGCCCTCCAGGTCGGGGGGGGATTGGTAACACTGAAGCTTTCTTT
.	TRBV6-2/TRBV6-3	TRBJ2-1	TRBD2	CASSYQTSGRSYNEQFF	TGTGCCAGCAGTTACCAGACTAGCGGGAGGTCCTACAATGAGCAGTTCTTC
.	TRBV5-6	TRBJ2-7	.	CASSLGQRREQYF	TGTGCCAGCAGCTTAGGACAGCGGCGCGAGCAGTACTTC
.	TRBV28	TRBJ2-7	.	CASTTDRFTYEQYF	TGTGCCAGCACCACAGACAGGTTTACCTACGAGCAGTACTTC
.	TRBV7-2	TRBJ1-5	.	CASSLGGFQPQHF	TGTGCCAGCAGCTTGGGGGGGTTTCAGCCCCAGCATTTT
.	TRBV5-1	TRBJ1-2	.	CASSLAWADFRGYTF	TGCGCCAGCAGCTTGGCGTGGGCAGATTTTCGAGGCTACACCTTC